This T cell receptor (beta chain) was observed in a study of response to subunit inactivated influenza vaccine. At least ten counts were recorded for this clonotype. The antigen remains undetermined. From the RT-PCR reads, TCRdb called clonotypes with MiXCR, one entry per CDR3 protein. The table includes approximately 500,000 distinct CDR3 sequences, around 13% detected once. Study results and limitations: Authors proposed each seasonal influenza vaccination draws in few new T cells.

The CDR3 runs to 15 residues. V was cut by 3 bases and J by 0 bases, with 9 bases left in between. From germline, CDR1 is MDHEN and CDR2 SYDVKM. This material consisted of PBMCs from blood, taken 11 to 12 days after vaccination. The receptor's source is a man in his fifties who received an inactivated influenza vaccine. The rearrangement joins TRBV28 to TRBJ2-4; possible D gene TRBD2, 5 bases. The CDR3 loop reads CASSLRRVAKNIQYF. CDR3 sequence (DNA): TGTGCCAGCAGTTTGAGGCGGGTAGCCAAAAACATTCAGTACTTC.